The rows below give T cell receptor beta chains drawn from one sample of a study of blood T cell repertoires in COVID-19. Measured with immunoSEQ multiplex PCR; TCRdb has only the in-frame clones, and not every one. The table records 200,000 to 250,000 clones, 80% of them present only once. What was sequenced was PBMCs or T cells enriched from blood (not recorded which). The source of these receptors is a woman in her forties with acute COVID-19. Both conserved end residues are part of each CDR3. Fields, in order: J gene, clone size, D gene, V gene, CDR3 protein, CDR3 DNA. A D gene is named only where the DNA matches it firmly. Not every row has a clone size; where given, it reads once, few, many or a size class.

>TRBJ1-5|NA|NA|TRBV4-1
CASSQGGQFVSNQPQHF
TGCGCCAGCAGCCAAGGTGGACAGTTTGTTAGCAATCAGCCCCAGCATTTT
>TRBJ1-6|NA|TRBD1|TRBV27
CASRAGTGNNSPLHF
TGTGCCAGCAGGGCCGGGACAGGAAATAATTCACCCCTCCACTTT
>TRBJ2-7|NA|TRBD2|TRBV6-6
CASSHDFLAGEMYEQYF
TGTGCCAGCAGTCACGATTTCCTAGCGGGAGAAATGTACGAGCAGTACTTC
>TRBJ1-4|NA|NA|TRBV7-9
CASSFWQAHEKLFF
TGTGCCAGCAGCTTCTGGCAGGCCCATGAAAAACTGTTTTTT
>TRBJ1-5|NA|NA|TRBV20-1
CSASKNSQPQHF
TGCAGTGCTAGTAAAAATAGTCAGCCCCAGCATTTT
>TRBJ2-3|NA|TRBD2|TRBV5-6
CASSPGLALTDTQYF
TGTGCCAGCAGCCCAGGACTAGCGCTCACAGATACGCAGTATTTT
>TRBJ1-5|once|TRBD1|TRBV28
CASRGQEDQPQHF
TGTGCCAGCAGAGGACAGGAGGATCAGCCCCAGCATTTT
>TRBJ2-7|NA|NA|TRBV7-2
CASSLQTGHSYEQYF
TGTGCCAGCAGCCTCCAGACAGGACACTCCTACGAGCAGTACTTC
>TRBJ2-1|NA|TRBD2|TRBV6-2/TRBV6-3
CASTPGGAILNNEQFF
TGTGCCAGCACCCCGGGAGGGGCAATTCTTAACAATGAGCAGTTCTTC
>TRBJ1-2|NA|TRBD1|TRBV30
CAWTGGPLSYGYTF
TGTGCCTGGACAGGGGGCCCTTTGTCCTATGGCTACACCTTC
>TRBJ1-6|once|NA|TRBV19
CASKWGVYNSPLHF
TGTGCCAGTAAATGGGGGGTCTATAATTCACCCCTCCACTTT
>TRBJ2-3|NA|NA|TRBV14
CASSQDRVRTDTQYF
TGTGCCAGCAGCCAAGATCGGGTTCGCACAGATACGCAGTATTTT
>TRBJ1-1|NA|NA|TRBV20-1
CSASRDTEAFF
TGCAGTGCTAGTCGGGACACTGAAGCTTTCTTT
>TRBJ1-4|once|TRBD1|TRBV28
CASSNGFGTEEEMTKLFF
TGTGCCAGCAGTAATGGTTTTGGGACAGAGGAAGAAATGACGAAACTGTTTTTT
>TRBJ1-1|NA|TRBD1|TRBV6-5
CASSVTGLATEAFF
TGTGCCAGCAGCGTGACAGGGCTGGCCACTGAAGCTTTCTTT
>TRBJ2-3|NA|NA|TRBV3-1/TRBV3-2
CASSQVTGGRTQYF
TGTGCCAGCAGCCAAGTTACAGGCGGCCGGACGCAGTATTTT
>TRBJ2-7|NA|NA|TRBV6-5
CASREGLGEQYF
TGTGCCAGCAGGGAGGGGTTAGGCGAGCAGTACTTC
>TRBJ1-5|NA|TRBD1|TRBV10-2
CASRGQGKQPQHF
TGCGCCAGCAGGGGACAGGGGAAACAGCCCCAGCATTTT
>TRBJ1-6|NA|NA|TRBV30
CAWSSGRENSPLHF
TGTGCCTGGAGTTCGGGCAGGGAAAATTCACCCCTCCACTTT
>TRBJ1-4|NA|TRBD1|TRBV9
CASSPGQGEGEKLFF
TGTGCCAGCAGCCCTGGACAGGGAGAGGGAGAAAAACTGTTTTTT
>TRBJ1-5|few|TRBD1|TRBV5-4
CASSLMGQNNQPQHF
TGTGCCAGCAGCTTGATGGGACAGAATAATCAGCCCCAGCATTTT
>TRBJ1-1|once|NA|TRBV10-2
CASSEGHTEAFF
TGCGCCAGCAGTGAGGGGCACACTGAAGCTTTCTTT
>TRBJ2-7|NA|TRBD1|TRBV6-2/TRBV6-3
CASSWAGGSYEQYF
TGTGCCAGCAGTTGGGCAGGGGGCTCCTACGAGCAGTACTTC
>TRBJ2-5|NA|TRBD1|TRBV30
CAWSLTGEETQYF
TGTGCCTGGAGTCTCACAGGGGAGGAGACCCAGTACTTC
>TRBJ1-3|NA|NA|TRBV18
CASSPALLDSGNTIYF
TGTGCCAGCTCACCAGCCCTGTTAGATTCTGGAAACACCATATATTTT
>TRBJ1-3|NA|NA|TRBV7-2
CASSLGYSGGNTIYF
TGTGCCAGCAGCTTAGGGTACAGTGGTGGAAACACCATATATTTT
>TRBJ2-4|NA|NA|TRBV18
CASSPPAGMGKNIQYF
TGTGCCAGCTCACCACCTGCAGGGATGGGCAAAAACATTCAGTACTTC
>TRBJ2-7|NA|TRBD1|TRBV25-1
CASSLIGTGAYEQYF
TGTGCCAGCAGTCTTATCGGGACAGGAGCCTACGAGCAGTACTTC
>TRBJ1-5|NA|NA|TRBV6-2/TRBV6-3
CASSYSFAGQFNQPQHF
TGTGCCAGCAGTTACTCGTTCGCGGGGCAGTTTAATCAGCCCCAGCATTTT
>TRBJ1-6|NA|TRBD1|TRBV7-3
CASAQGGFYNSPLHF
TGTGCCAGCGCCCAAGGGGGCTTCTATAATTCACCCCTCCACTTT
>TRBJ1-4|NA|TRBD1|TRBV29-1
CSVGTENEKLFF
TGCAGCGTCGGGACAGAAAATGAAAAACTGTTTTTT
>TRBJ1-2|NA|NA|TRBV6-4
CASSDSWGGGHGYTF
TGTGCCAGCAGTGACTCATGGGGTGGAGGGCATGGCTACACCTTC
>TRBJ2-2|NA|NA|TRBV14
CASSQQFVSAGELFF
TGTGCCAGCAGCCAACAATTCGTTTCGGCCGGGGAGCTGTTTTTT
>TRBJ1-6|NA|NA|TRBV12-3/TRBV12-4
CASSLRGTSPLHF
TGTGCCAGCAGTTTAAGGGGCACTTCACCCCTCCACTTT
>TRBJ1-3|NA|TRBD1|TRBV7-6
CASSRSGQGTGNTIYF
TGTGCCAGCAGCCGGTCTGGACAGGGCACTGGAAACACCATATATTTT
>TRBJ2-1|NA|NA|TRBV7-9
CASSPPDRPNNEQFF
TGTGCCAGCAGCCCCCCTGACAGGCCGAACAATGAGCAGTTCTTC
>TRBJ1-1|NA|NA|TRBV6-1
CASSEDGNTEAFF
TGTGCCAGCAGCGAAGACGGTAACACTGAAGCTTTCTTT
>TRBJ2-5|NA|TRBD2|TRBV29-1
CSVSVLAGGGVQETQYF
TGCAGCGTTAGCGTGCTAGCGGGGGGGGGAGTACAAGAGACCCAGTACTTC
>TRBJ2-3|NA|NA|TRBV6-4
CASSEGEGGADTQYF
TGTGCCAGCAGTGAAGGGGAGGGGGGGGCCGATACGCAGTATTTT
>TRBJ1-2|NA|TRBD1|TRBV19
CASSVTGVIDYTF
TGTGCCAGTAGTGTGACAGGGGTAATAGACTACACCTTC
>TRBJ1-2|NA|NA|TRBV7-9
CASSDRQSTNYGYTF
TGTGCCAGCAGCGACCGACAGTCGACTAACTATGGCTACACCTTC
>TRBJ1-2|NA|NA|TRBV5-4
CASSSVGGYGYTF
TGTGCCAGCAGCTCTGTCGGGGGCTATGGCTACACCTTC
>TRBJ1-5|NA|NA|TRBV4-2
CASSHAFGSNQPQHF
TGTGCCAGCAGCCATGCATTCGGTTCGAATCAGCCCCAGCATTTT
>TRBJ1-3|NA|NA|TRBV7-9
CASSPSGNTIYF
TGTGCCAGCAGCCCTTCTGGAAACACCATATATTTT
>TRBJ2-1|NA|NA|TRBV5-1
CASSSPGTINNEQFF
TGCGCCAGCAGTTCCCCCGGGACAATAAACAATGAGCAGTTCTTC
>TRBJ2-7|NA|TRBD2|TRBV5-1
CASSSPGGPEQYF
TGCGCCAGCAGCTCACCGGGGGGTCCCGAGCAGTACTTC
>TRBJ2-1|NA|NA|TRBV6-1
CASSEHPPGSGDNEQFF
TGTGCCAGCAGTGAACACCCCCCCGGTTCGGGGGACAATGAGCAGTTCTTC
>TRBJ2-1|NA|TRBD1|TRBV30
CAWSVPGQVNNEQFF
TGTGCCTGGAGTGTTCCGGGACAGGTGAACAATGAGCAGTTCTTC